This T cell receptor (beta chain) was captured by sequencing in a study of shared clonotypes between healthy human individuals (dated by TCRdb to 2020 to 2021). In terms of the full investigation: Two women and a few men aged 18 to 49 years were included in the cohort. Leukapheresis yielded between about 0.9 and 8.9 billion PBMCs per donor. For each donor, three plates each were used for CD4 naive and CD4 memory, two plates were used for CD8 naive, and one plate was used for CD8 memory. To estimate repertoire size and how much clonotype sharing occurs between individuals, the study deeply sequenced the blood TCR repertoires of about 5 healthy adults. Different laboratories and diverse techniques were used to prepare libraries and sequence TCR repertoires, to increase sequencing depth and limit assay-specific biases. The full study reports these points: Pairwise subsampling indicated that sequencing depth was expected to affect the degree of clonotype sharing among donors. Across four donors, about 5% of naive CD4, around 3.5% of naive CD8, 2% to 2.5% of memory CD4, and roughly 0.41% of memory CD8 clonotypes were shared. Naive subsets generally had larger estimated clonotype richness than memory subsets. The genetic and exposure-history diversity represented was limited by the small number of donors. Only blood was sampled, and tissue TCR repertoires likely differ from those in blood. Rarefaction of sorted-subset datasets indicated incomplete sequencing despite the large sequencing depth. Higher generation probabilities were observed for clonotypes shared by all four sorted-subset donors than for non-shared clonotypes.

TCR CDR3 regions were amplified from genomic DNA by multiplex PCR using the deep immunoSEQ assay. Genomic DNA extracted from each cell subset was distributed evenly over all wells of several immunoSEQ 96-well plates, and each plate served as one replicate. For sorted subsets, each replicate PCR was loaded with 200 ng genomic DNA, equivalent to 30,000 or so T cell genomes. Purified libraries were measured with a Qubit 3.0 fluorometer, size-checked on a Bioanalyzer 2100, and measured again with the KAPA Library Quantification kit. Every immunoSEQ 96-well plate was sequenced on a separate single-read 150-cycle Illumina NextSeq 550 flow cell. Per the authors' processing: Because only junctional sequences without quality scores were contained in the immunoSEQ output, filtering matching that applied to full-length reads could not be performed. Sequences were annotated with PyIR, a Python wrapper for IgBLAST v1.9, using IMGT germline references to assign V/J genes and CDR3. Reads were removed for weak V/J assignments (E-value above 1e-6), missing CDR3, stop codons, out-of-frame junctions, or ambiguous translated residues. V3J clonotypes were defined by identical inferred V gene, J gene, and CDR3 amino acid sequence. Percentage overlap between repertoires was computed as shared unique clonotypes divided by the size of the smaller repertoire. Richness of each repertoire was evaluated using RTK rarefaction, the Chao1 estimator, and Recon v2.1 estimates of unobserved clonotypes. OLGA was used to compute generation probabilities for all TCRbeta clonotypes that the gDNA method yielded from four donors. TCRdb provides this immuneACCESS table in a form limited to in-frame rearrangements. Some clones are lacking; in checked studies, under half of them reflect an unresolved V gene, and why the rest are absent is not known. V and J calls and clone size follow that table, whereas D and trimming were derived from the DNA. This sample lists about 680,000 clones; more than 70% were detected once. The top ten clones comprise 1.5% to 2% of the sample.

A word on this clone: It has no known antigen specificity. Base quality data are lacking; no much larger clone is found one base away.

Donors were healthy HIV-negative adults with no recently reported acute infections or vaccinations. Only Caucasian adults living in Nashville, Tennessee, USA were represented among the donors. CD4+ T cells were enriched by magnetic negative selection; naive cells were then positively selected on CD45RA, and the negative fraction formed the memory subset. After blood collection by leukapheresis, PBMCs were isolated using Ficoll-Histopaque density gradient centrifugation and then cryopreserved in the vapor phase of liquid nitrogen. Purity and quantity of every magnetically sorted T cell population were checked by analytical flow cytometry. Each sorted fraction had its genomic DNA isolated and then quantified by UV absorbance on a Nanodrop 2000c. Input material: memory CD4+ T cells sorted from blood. What this sample's cell subset or site label stands for: CD45RA-negative fraction. This clonotype originated in a young woman in good health.

The DNA sequence is TGTGCCAGCAGCCGGACAGGGCGGATCTACAATGAGCAGTTCTTC. Protein translation: CASSRTGRIYNEQFF. The chain is assembled from TRBV7-9 and TRBJ2-1, with 8 bases aligning to TRBD1. The CDR3 covers 15 residues, taking in both the cysteine and the phenylalanine. The only DNA kept is the CDR3, 45 bases in frame from the first base. According to the germline V gene (reference sequence), CDR1 reads SEHNR and CDR2 reads FQNEAQ. Trimmed from V: 5 bases; trimmed from J: 3 bases; junction bases lacking a gene match: 6.